This T cell receptor beta chain was found in a study of cytomegalovirus exposure and HLA in healthy donors. Study results and limitations: There were 150 to 200 TCR beta chains listed as cytomegalovirus-associated. It was confirmed in vitro that a few of the CMV-associated chains were specific for CMV antigens. Cytomegalovirus status was reportedly diagnosed by the classifier with high sensitivity and specificity.

The V gene lost 4 bases and the J gene lost 2 bases, with 21 bases spanning the gap. CDR1 LGHNA and CDR2 YNFKEQ come from the germline V gene. CDR3 length: 19 amino acids. TCRdb keeps only in-frame clones here, not all; method: immunoSEQ multiplex PCR. The data show approximately 110,000 clones, with approximately 91% seen just once and roughly 2.1% held by the top ten. In regard to this clone: Its target is unknown.

The rearrangement uses TRBV4-2 and TRBJ2-6, with D possibly being TRBD1 (6 bases). The clonotype was recovered from a woman aged 18-29 years in good health and CMV-seronegative. Material: PBMCs. CDR3 residues: CASSLKGGSQSAGANVLTF. CDR3 DNA sequence: TGTGCCAGCAGCCTAAAAGGGGGTAGTCAATCTGCTGGGGCCAACGTCCTGACTTTC.